This paragraph covers one T cell receptor beta chain sequence. One end of the junction is discordant with germline, which a read error may explain. Described time point: patch test 2, 6 weeks after DPC sensitization. Stated treatment: therapeutic diphenylcyclopropenone sensitization with weekly scalp DPC. Unfractionated whole blood yielded the extracted total RNA. The study drew its donors from alopecia patients who were 18 to 70 years old and suitable for DPC. The sample belongs to a study of human T cells and chemical hapten exposure. Study in general: The study lasted 20 to 25 weeks, and patients were dosed weekly with diphenylcyclopropenone on the scalp throughout. The upper back received 0.01% DPC by patch testing, with results read at 6 days. The variation in per-sample TCR yields arose mainly from small differences in pooled library volumes.

This CDR3 spans 15 amino acids. Germline V gives CDR1 SGDLS, CDR2 YYNGEE. TCRdb redid the calling of the RACE reads with MiXCR, one entry per CDR3 protein. The sample includes tens of thousands of distinct CDR3 sequences, approximately 10% seen only once; the top ten take 14%. This sequence joins TRBV9 and TRBJ1-3, with TRBD1 as a possible D gene (6 bases). This TCR was recovered from a woman between 25 and 40 years old with alopecia areata. Some clones in this sample may be carry-over from other donors' samples. The material was whole blood, obtained in connection with sensitization to the hapten diphenylcyclopropenone (DPC). The CDR3 DNA reads TGTGCCAGCAGCGTTGAAACAGGGAGTGGAAACACTATATATTTT. This sequence encodes CASSVETGSGNTIYF.